These 20 T cell receptor beta chains came from one sample sequenced in a study of fetal regulatory T cell absence and autoimmunity. Using immunoSEQ multiplex PCR, the repertoire was profiled, and TCRdb retains in-frame clones only, with some absent. The repertoire has 95,000 or so clones, 72% of them found once; the top ten carry 1.5% to 2%. Sample: pancreas tissue. These TCRs come from a male donor with IPEX syndrome.

This clone was observed a handful of times. This chain connects TRBV7-9 to TRBJ2-5; D gene unclear. The germline CDR1 and CDR2 sequences are SEHNR and FQNEAQ (reference sequence). The V end lost 1 base, the J end lost 1 base, and 7 bases lay between the germline ends. The length of the CDR3 is 14 residues. CDR3 in DNA: TGTGCCAGCAGCTTAGGGTCAGTCCAAGAGACCCAGTACTTC. Translating it yields CASSLGSVQETQYF.

The chain recombines TRBV7-8 with TRBJ1-6; 8 bases map to TRBD1. The CDR3 runs to 17 residues. Germline V lookup: CDR1 SGHVS, CDR2 FQNEAQ. The V gene end was trimmed by 2 bases and the J gene end by 0 bases; junction bases not matched to a gene: 3. The CDR3 DNA follows: TGTGCCAGCAGCTTACAGGGGGCGAGCTCCTATAATTCACCCCTCCACTTT. Translated: CASSLQGASSYNSPLHF.

V gene TRBV5-1 combines with J gene TRBJ2-5; 12 bases match TRBD2. The CDR3 loop spans 20 amino acids. Germline V lookup: CDR1 SGHRS, CDR2 YFSETQ. J lost 2 bases, V lost 0 bases, and 14 bases had no gene match. The CDR3 DNA sequence: TGCGCCAGCAGCTTGGCCAGGCTAGCGGGAGGGCCGGGGAGGCAAGAGACCCAGTACTTC. Amino acid sequence: CASSLARLAGGPGRQETQYF.

This clone occurred a few times. The rearrangement uses TRBV5-1 and TRBJ2-5, with 7 nucleotides matching TRBD2. CDR3 length: 15 amino acids. Germline V gene lookup returns CDR1 SGHRS and CDR2 YFSETQ. Losses at the gene ends were 7 bases for V and 3 bases for J; bases not matched to a gene: 12. CDR3 residues: CASYSSGTFKETQYF. The CDR3 nucleotides read TGCGCCAGCTATAGCAGCGGGACCTTTAAAGAGACCCAGTACTTC.

For this clone: This same CDR3 is encoded by further DNA sequences in the sample. V usage is TRBV12-5 and J usage is TRBJ1-5; TRBD1 matches 8 bases. The J segment lost 7 bases and the V segment lost 1 base, leaving 0 bases of the junction unmatched. This CDR3 is 13 amino acids long. The V gene's germline CDR1 is LGHNT and CDR2 FRNRAP. CDR3 coding DNA: TGTGCTAGTGGTTTGGGACAGGGGCAGCCCCAGCATTTT. This encodes CASGLGQGQPQHF.

The chain combines TRBV11-2 with TRBJ1-5, with D tentatively TRBD1 (5 bases). Between the trimmed V and J ends, which lost 0 bases and 5 bases, there was a span of 8 bases. CDR1 SGHAT and CDR2 FQNNGV come from the germline V gene. The CDR3 totals 14 residues. CDR3 bases: TGTGCCAGCAGCTTAGACGGGGGGGATCAGCCCCAGCATTTT. Protein: CASSLDGGDQPQHF.

This rearrangement joins TRBV7-6 to TRBJ2-7, with no clear D. CDR1 SGHVS and CDR2 FNYEAQ come from the germline V gene. The ends were cut back, 1 base at V and 2 bases at J, with 9 bases in the middle. The CDR3 covers 14 residues. In DNA, the CDR3 is TGTGCCAGCAGCTTAGGAGTAGCTCCCTACGAGCAGTACTTC. As protein: CASSLGVAPYEQYF.

This clone was detected ten times or more. The chain recombines TRBV10-3 with TRBJ2-2; 10 positions agree with TRBD2. The CDR3 loop spans 17 amino acids. The V gene's germline CDR1 is ENHRY and CDR2 SYGVKD. V shed 4 bases, J shed 1 base, and the junction held 6 bases outside the gene matches. As DNA, the CDR3 is TGTGCCATCAGTGCCCCCAGACTAGCGGGGAACACCGGGGAGCTGTTTTTT. Translation gives CAISAPRLAGNTGELFF.

The rearrangement uses TRBV13 and TRBJ1-6; D is perhaps TRBD1 (5 bases). Germline V lookup: CDR1 PRHDT, CDR2 FYEKMQ (reference sequence). V lost 0 bases, J lost 5 bases, and 11 bases lay in between. The CDR3 covers 16 residues. The CDR3, as DNA: TGTGCCAGCAGCTTAGGGGTACCAGGGAATAATTCACCCCTCCACTTT. Protein product: CASSLGVPGNNSPLHF.

The chain is built from TRBV20-1 and TRBJ2-5, with TRBD1 matching 7 bases. The CDR3 runs 11 residues. CDR1 and CDR2 (germline): DFQATT, SNEGSKA (reference sequence). The V and J ends lost 4 bases and 4 bases, in that order; junction bases with no gene match: 0. Here the CDR3 DNA reads TGCAGTGCTACAGGGGGAGAGACCCAGTACTTC. Translated, it gives CSATGGETQYF.

This rearrangement joins TRBV27 to TRBJ1-4; D might be TRBD1 (5 bases). The germline V gene encodes CDR1 MNHEY and CDR2 SMNVEV (reference sequence). This CDR3 is built from 15 residues. V lost 6 bases, J lost 2 bases, and 13 bases lay in between. For the CDR3, the DNA is TGTGCCAGCAGGGGGGGAAAGACTACTAATGAAAAACTGTTTTTT. Amino acids: CASRGGKTTNEKLFF.

The chain is built from TRBV27 and TRBJ1-4, with D possibly being TRBD1 (6 bases). The germline CDR1 and CDR2 sequences are MNHEY and SMNVEV (reference sequence). The CDR3 totals 13 residues. With 3 bases removed from V and 11 bases from J, the gap between germline ends came to 13 bases. The CDR3 DNA reads as TGTGCCAGCAGTTTCATCAGGGGTGGGAAACTGTTTTTT. Its translation: CASSFIRGGKLFF.

The DNA for the CDR3 is TGTGCCAGCAGGCAAGCGGGGGCCTTGGAAGCCAAAAACATTCAGTACTTC. As protein: CASRQAGALEAKNIQYF. The chain uses TRBV27 and TRBJ2-4; 8 positions agree with TRBD2. The V and J ends lost 6 bases and 0 bases, in that order; junction bases with no gene match: 10. The V gene's germline CDR1 is MNHEY and CDR2 SMNVEV (reference sequence). This CDR3 is built from 17 residues.

The chain has TRBV10-3 and TRBJ2-3; D may be TRBD1 (6 bases). Germline V gene data show CDR1 as ENHRY and CDR2 as SYGVKD. The CDR3 runs to 13 residues. V was trimmed by 4 bases and J by 4 bases, leaving 9 bases between them. The CDR3 spells CAISVDRSDTQYF. The CDR3 DNA reads as TGTGCCATCAGTGTGGACAGATCAGATACGCAGTATTTT.

The chain has TRBV5-1 and TRBJ1-1; D is perhaps TRBD1 (5 bases). The ends were cut back, 4 bases at V and 1 base at J, with 14 bases in the middle. This CDR3 contains 15 residues. Germline V gene lookup returns CDR1 SGHRS and CDR2 YFSETQ. The CDR3 region is CASSVARTPNTEAFF. In DNA form, the CDR3 reads TGCGCCAGCAGCGTCGCCAGGACACCGAACACTGAAGCTTTCTTT.

This clone has a single count. This chain links TRBV5-4 with TRBJ2-2; D possibly corresponds to TRBD2 (6 bases). The V and J ends lost 2 bases and 6 bases respectively, with 11 bases between them. Germline V CDR1 and CDR2: SGHNT, YYREEE (reference sequence). The CDR3 has 14 amino acids. In DNA, the CDR3 is TGTGCCAGCAGCTTTCTTGGAGGGGCCGGGGAGCTGTTTTTT. Its protein product is CASSFLGGAGELFF. The full variable domain, with the rest looked up from reference TRBV5-4 and TRBJ2-2, is ETGVTQSPTHLIKTRGQQVTLRCSSQSGHNTVSWYQQALGQGPQFIFQYYREEENGRGNFPPRFSGLQFPNYSSELNVNALELDDSALYLCASSFLGGAGELFFGEGSRLTVL.

This clone has only a few counts. The rearrangement joins TRBV19 to TRBJ1-1; TRBD1 matches at 7 bases. There are 15 residues in the CDR3. V gave up 2 bases and J gave up 4 bases; unmatched junction bases: 7. Germline CDR1 and CDR2: LNHDA and SQIVND (reference sequence). The CDR3 is CASSIQGGMSTEAFF. The CDR3 nucleotides are TGTGCCAGTAGTATACAGGGGGGAATGAGCACTGAAGCTTTCTTT.

V and J are TRBV29-1 and TRBJ2-7, with TRBD2 identical over 8 bases. The CDR3 runs to 13 residues. From germline, CDR1 is SQVTM and CDR2 ANQGSEA. V gave up 6 bases and J gave up 2 bases; unmatched junction bases: 6. This CDR3 reads CSVLPGRAYEQYF. For the CDR3, the DNA is TGCAGCGTCCTTCCCGGGAGGGCCTACGAGCAGTACTTC.

The J gene is TRBJ2-5, the V gene TRBV7-8; TRBD1 might be the D (6 bases). The CDR3 length is 15 residues. The V gene's germline CDR1 is SGHVS and CDR2 FQNEAQ. V was clipped by 7 bases and J by 4 bases, with 19 bases between them. CDR3 nucleotide sequence: TGTGCCAGCAACAGATGGGGGCAGGGTAGAGAGACCCAGTACTTC. Protein sequence: CASNRWGQGRETQYF.

This clone was seen only once. J is TRBJ2-5 and V is TRBV6-5; 10 bases fit TRBD2. This CDR3 is built from 13 residues. With 5 bases clipped from V and 3 bases from J, the junction kept 0 bases outside the gene matches. In germline, CDR1 is MNHEY, CDR2 SVGAGI. CDR3 sequence reads: CASSSGGEETQYF. In nucleotides, the CDR3 is TGTGCCAGCAGTAGCGGGGGGGAAGAGACCCAGTACTTC.